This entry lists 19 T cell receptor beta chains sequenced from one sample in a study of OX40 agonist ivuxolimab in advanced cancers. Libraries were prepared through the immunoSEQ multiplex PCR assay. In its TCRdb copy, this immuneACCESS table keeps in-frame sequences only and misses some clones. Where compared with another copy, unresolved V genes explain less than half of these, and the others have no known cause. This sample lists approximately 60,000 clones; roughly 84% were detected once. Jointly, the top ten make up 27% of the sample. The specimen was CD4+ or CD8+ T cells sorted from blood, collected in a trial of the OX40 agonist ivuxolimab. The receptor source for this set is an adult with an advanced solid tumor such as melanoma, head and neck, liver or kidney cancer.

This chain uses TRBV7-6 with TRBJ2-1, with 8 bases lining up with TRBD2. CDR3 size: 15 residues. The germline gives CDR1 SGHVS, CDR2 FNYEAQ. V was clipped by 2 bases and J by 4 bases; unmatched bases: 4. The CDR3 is CASSLSAGGYNEQFF. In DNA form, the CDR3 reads TGTGCCAGCAGCTTAAGTGCGGGGGGTTACAATGAGCAGTTCTTC.

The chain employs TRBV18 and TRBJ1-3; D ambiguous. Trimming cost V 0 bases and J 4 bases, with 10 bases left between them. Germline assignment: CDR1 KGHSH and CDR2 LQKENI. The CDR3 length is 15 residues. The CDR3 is CASSPPSQLGNTIYF. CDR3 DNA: TGTGCCAGCTCACCACCTTCCCAGCTGGGAAACACCATATATTTT.

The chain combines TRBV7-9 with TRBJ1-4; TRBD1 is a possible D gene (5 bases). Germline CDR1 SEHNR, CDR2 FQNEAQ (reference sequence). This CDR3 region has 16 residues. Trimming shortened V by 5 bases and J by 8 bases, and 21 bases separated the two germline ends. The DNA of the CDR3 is TGTGCCAGCAGCCCCCGTCGTTTCGTCGAGGGGGAAAAACTGTTTTTT. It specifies CASSPRRFVEGEKLFF.

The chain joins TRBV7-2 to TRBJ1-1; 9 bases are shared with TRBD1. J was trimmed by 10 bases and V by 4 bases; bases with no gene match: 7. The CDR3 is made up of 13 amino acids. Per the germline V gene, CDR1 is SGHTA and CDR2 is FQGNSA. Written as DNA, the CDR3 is TGTGCCAGCAGCTCGGGGACAGGGTGGGTAGCTTTCTTT. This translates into CASSSGTGWVAFF.

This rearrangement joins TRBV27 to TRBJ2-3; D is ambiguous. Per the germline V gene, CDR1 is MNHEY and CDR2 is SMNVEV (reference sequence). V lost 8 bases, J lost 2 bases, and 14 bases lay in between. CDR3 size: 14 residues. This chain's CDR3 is CASGNDWNTDTQYF. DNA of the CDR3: TGTGCCAGCGGCAATGATTGGAACACAGATACGCAGTATTTT.

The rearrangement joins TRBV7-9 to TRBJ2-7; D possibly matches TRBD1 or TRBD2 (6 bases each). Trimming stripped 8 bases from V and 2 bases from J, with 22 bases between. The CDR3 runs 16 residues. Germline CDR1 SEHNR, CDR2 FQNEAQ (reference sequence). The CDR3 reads CASATFRGAMPYEQYF. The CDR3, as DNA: TGTGCCAGCGCAACCTTTAGGGGGGCGATGCCCTACGAGCAGTACTTC.

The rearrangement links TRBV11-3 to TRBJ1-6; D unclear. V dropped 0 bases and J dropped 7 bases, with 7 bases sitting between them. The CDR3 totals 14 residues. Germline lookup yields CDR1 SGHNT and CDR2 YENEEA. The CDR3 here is CASSLEDENSPLHF. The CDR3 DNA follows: TGTGCCAGCAGCTTAGAGGATGAAAATTCACCCCTCCACTTT. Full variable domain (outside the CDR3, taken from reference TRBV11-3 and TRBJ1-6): EAGVVQSPRYKIIEKKQPVAFWCNPISGHNTLYWYLQNLGQGPELLIRYENEEAVDDSQLPKDRFSAERLKGVDSTLKIQPAELGDSAVYLCASSLEDENSPLHFGNGTRLTVT.

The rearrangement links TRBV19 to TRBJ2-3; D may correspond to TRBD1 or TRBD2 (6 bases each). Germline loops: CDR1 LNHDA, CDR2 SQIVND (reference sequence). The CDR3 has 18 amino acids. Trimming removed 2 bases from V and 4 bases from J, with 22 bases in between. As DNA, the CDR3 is TGTGCCAGTAGTATATCCCCGGGGAAAGGGGGGTTTTCAGATACGCAGTATTTT. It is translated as CASSISPGKGGFSDTQYF.

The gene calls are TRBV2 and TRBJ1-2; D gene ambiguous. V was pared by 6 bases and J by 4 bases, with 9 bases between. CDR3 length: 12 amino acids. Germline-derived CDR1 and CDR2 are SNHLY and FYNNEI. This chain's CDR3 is CASRLALYGYTF. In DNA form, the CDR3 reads TGTGCCAGCAGGTTAGCCCTCTATGGCTACACCTTC.

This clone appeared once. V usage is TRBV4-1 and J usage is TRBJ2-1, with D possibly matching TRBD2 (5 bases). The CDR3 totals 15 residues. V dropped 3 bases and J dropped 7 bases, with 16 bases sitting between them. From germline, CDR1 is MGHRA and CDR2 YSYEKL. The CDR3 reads CASSHNTGKLNEQFF. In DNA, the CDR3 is TGCGCCAGCAGCCATAACACGGGAAAGCTAAATGAGCAGTTCTTC.

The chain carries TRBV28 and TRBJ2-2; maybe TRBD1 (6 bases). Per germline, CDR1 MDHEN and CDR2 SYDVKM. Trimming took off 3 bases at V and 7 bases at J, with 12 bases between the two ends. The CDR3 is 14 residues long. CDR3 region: CASSLNRVIGELFF. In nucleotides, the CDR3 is TGTGCCAGCAGTTTGAACAGGGTTATCGGGGAGCTGTTTTTT.

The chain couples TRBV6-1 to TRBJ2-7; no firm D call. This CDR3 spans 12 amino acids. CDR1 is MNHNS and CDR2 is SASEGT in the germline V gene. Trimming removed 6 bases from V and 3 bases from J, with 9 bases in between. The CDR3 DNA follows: TGTGCCAGCAGCTCCTATAACTACGAGCAGTACTTC. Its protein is CASSSYNYEQYF.

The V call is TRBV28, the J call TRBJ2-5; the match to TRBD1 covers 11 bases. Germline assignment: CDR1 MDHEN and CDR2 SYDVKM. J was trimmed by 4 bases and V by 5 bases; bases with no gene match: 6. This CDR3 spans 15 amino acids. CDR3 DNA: TGTGCCAGCAGTCTCCTCGGGACAGGGGGAGAGACCCAGTACTTC. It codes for CASSLLGTGGETQYF.

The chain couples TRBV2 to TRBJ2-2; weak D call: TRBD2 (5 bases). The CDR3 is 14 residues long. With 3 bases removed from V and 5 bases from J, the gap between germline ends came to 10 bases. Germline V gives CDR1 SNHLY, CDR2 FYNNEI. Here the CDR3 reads CASSERPGTGELFF. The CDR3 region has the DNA TGTGCCAGCAGTGAGAGGCCGGGGACCGGGGAGCTGTTTTTT.

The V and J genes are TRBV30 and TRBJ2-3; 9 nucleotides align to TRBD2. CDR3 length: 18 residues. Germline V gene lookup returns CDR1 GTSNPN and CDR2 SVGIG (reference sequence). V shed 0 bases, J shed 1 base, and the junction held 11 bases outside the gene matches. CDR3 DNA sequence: TGTGCCTGGAGTGTAAGGCGTATGAGCGGGGGGCGCACAGATACGCAGTATTTT. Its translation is CAWSVRRMSGGRTDTQYF.

CDR3 bases: TGTGCCAGCAAGCGGGAGGCGACCTACGAGCAGTACTTC. It yields the protein CASKREATYEQYF. The genes are TRBV6-5 and TRBJ2-7; TRBD2 agrees at 9 bases. J was trimmed by 2 bases and V by 7 bases; bases with no gene match: 3. The V gene's germline CDR1 is MNHEY and CDR2 SVGAGI. The CDR3 contains 13 residues.

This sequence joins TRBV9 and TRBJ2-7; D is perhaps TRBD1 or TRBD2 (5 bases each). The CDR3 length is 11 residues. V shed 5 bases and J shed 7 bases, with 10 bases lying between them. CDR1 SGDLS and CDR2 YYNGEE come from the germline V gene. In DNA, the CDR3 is TGTGCCAGCAGGGCAGGGAGAGAGCAGTACTTC. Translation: CASRAGREQYF.

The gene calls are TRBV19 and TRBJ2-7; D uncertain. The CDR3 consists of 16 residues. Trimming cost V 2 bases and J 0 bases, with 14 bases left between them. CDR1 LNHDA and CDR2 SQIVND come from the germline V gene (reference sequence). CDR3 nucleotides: TGTGCCAGTAGTATAACCCCCACAGATAGCTCCTACGAGCAGTACTTC. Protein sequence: CASSITPTDSSYEQYF.

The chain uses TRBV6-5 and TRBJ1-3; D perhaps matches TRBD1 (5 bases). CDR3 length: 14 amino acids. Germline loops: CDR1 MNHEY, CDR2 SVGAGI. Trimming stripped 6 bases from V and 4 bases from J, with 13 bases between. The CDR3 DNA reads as TGTGCCAGCAGCCGACAGACTAACGGAAACACCATATATTTT. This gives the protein CASSRQTNGNTIYF.